The source of this TCR beta chain is a study of regulatory T cells in long-lasting Graves disease. Libraries of TCR beta came from iRepertoire HTBI primers plus Arm-PCR of CDR3 regions. TCRdb re-called the multiplex PCR reads with MiXCR, one entry per CDR3 protein. The profile shows 600,000 to 850,000 distinct CDR3 sequences, 30% of them singletons. Study-wide results and limits: Small numbers of samples may have cut accuracy. Among persistent patients, a larger number of public clonotypes were shared (2,741) than among newly diagnosed patients (about 1,000). Persistent disease preferred TRBV28, TRBJ1-2 and TRBJ2-5.

Indicated time point: persistent/refractory GD, antithyroid drugs over 5 years with positive TRAb. TCR sequences were obtained from RNA taken from PBMCs. Nine milliliters of peripheral blood went into EDTA tubes. With 3 bases clipped from V and 7 bases from J, the junction kept 11 bases outside the gene matches. CDR3 size: 16 residues. This clonotype was picked up many times. As yet, its antigen is unknown. J is TRBJ1-1 and V is TRBV12-3 or TRBV12-4; TRBD1 agrees at 10 bases. This receptor was obtained from a female donor with Graves disease. The sequences come from peripheral blood mononuclear cells (PBMCs), collected when the disease was refractory, from a patient treated with antithyroid drugs. The CDR3 region has the DNA TGTGCCAGCAGTTTGACGAAACGGGACAGGGGTGGTGAAGCTTTCTTT. It yields the protein CASSLTKRDRGGEAFF.